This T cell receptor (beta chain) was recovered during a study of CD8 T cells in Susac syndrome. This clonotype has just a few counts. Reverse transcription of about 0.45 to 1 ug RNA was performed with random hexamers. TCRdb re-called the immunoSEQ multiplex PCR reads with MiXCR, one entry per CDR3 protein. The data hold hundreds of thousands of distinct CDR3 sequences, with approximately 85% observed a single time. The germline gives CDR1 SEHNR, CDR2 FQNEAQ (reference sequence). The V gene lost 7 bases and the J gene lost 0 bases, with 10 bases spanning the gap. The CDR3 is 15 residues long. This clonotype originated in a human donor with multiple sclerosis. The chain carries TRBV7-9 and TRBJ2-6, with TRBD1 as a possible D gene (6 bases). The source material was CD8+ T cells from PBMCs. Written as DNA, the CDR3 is TGTGCCAGCACCTCAGGGGTCTCTGGGGCCAACGTCCTGACTTTC. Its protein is CASTSGVSGANVLTF. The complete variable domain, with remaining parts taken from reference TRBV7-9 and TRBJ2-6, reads DTGVSQNPRHKITKRGQNVTFRCDPISEHNRLYWYRQTLGQGPEFLTYFQNEAQLEKSRLLSDRFSAERPKGSFSTLEIQRTEQGDSAMYLCASTSGVSGANVLTFGAGSRLTVL.